These 4 T cell receptor beta chains were sequenced from one sample in a study of yellow fever vaccine responses in identical twins. One entry per CDR3 protein results from TCRdb running MiXCR on the RT-PCR reads. The sample lists about 13,000 distinct CDR3 sequences; approximately 85% were seen once. The specimen was T cells from blood (PBMCs), unsorted or a sorted subset (not recorded which), collected before or after yellow fever vaccination (not recorded which). The receptors were sampled from a woman aged 18-29 years who received the yellow fever vaccine.

This clonotype was seen a single time. This rearrangement joins TRBV11-1 to TRBJ2-4; D not resolved. The V gene lost 3 bases and the J gene lost 8 bases, with 11 bases spanning the gap. Germline V gene sequence: CDR1 SGHAT, CDR2 FQDESV (reference sequence). This CDR3 has 13 amino acids. CDR3 sequence reads: CASSFYSPDIQYF. Written as DNA, the CDR3 is TGTGCCAGCAGCTTCTACAGCCCGGACATTCAGTACTTC.

J is TRBJ2-7 and V is TRBV28; TRBD1 matches 9 bases. The germline gives CDR1 MDHEN, CDR2 SYDVKM. The CDR3 is made up of 15 amino acids. Unmatched junction bases numbered 3, after V lost 1 base and J lost 2 bases. The CDR3 sequence is CASSLSGTGTYEQYF. Written as DNA, the CDR3 is TGTGCCAGCAGTTTATCCGGGACAGGGACCTACGAGCAGTACTTC.

The V call is TRBV11-2, the J call TRBJ1-6, with D unresolved. Trimming removed 3 bases at V and 8 bases at J, with 14 bases between. This CDR3 comprises 15 residues. The germline V gene has CDR1 SGHAT and CDR2 FQNNGV. CDR3 residues: CASSLGAGIYSPLHF. The CDR3, as DNA: TGTGCCAGCAGCTTGGGAGCGGGGATCTATTCACCCCTCCACTTT.

V usage is TRBV6-4 and J usage is TRBJ2-3, with 8 bases fitting TRBD2. The V and J ends lost 4 bases and 0 bases, in that order; junction bases with no gene match: 9. The CDR3 runs 17 residues. From germline, CDR1 is MRHNA and CDR2 SNTAGT. CDR3 in amino acids: CASSVAPGGGSTDTQYF. Written as DNA, the CDR3 is TGTGCCAGCAGTGTCGCCCCCGGCGGGGGGAGCACAGATACGCAGTATTTT.